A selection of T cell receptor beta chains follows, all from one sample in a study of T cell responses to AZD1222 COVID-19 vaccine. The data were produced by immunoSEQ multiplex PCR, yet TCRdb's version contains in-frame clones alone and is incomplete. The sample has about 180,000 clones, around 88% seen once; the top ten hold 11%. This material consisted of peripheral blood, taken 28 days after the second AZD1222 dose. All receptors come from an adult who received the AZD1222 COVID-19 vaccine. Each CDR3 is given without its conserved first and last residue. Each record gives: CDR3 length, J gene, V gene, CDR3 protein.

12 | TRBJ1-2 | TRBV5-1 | ASSLGQEGYGYT
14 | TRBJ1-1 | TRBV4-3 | ASSQALRSRNTEAF
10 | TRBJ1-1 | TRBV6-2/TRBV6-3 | ASSRQALQAF
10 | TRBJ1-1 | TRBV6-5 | ASRQGWTEAF
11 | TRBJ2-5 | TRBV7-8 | ASNRGGWETQY
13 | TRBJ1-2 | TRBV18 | ASSPLAGTNYGYT
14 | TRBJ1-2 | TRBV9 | ASSVRDTAYSYGYT
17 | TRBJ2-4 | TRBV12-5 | ASGRWSTGLASAKNIQY
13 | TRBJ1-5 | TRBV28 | ASREGQGPNQPQH
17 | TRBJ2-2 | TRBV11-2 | ASSLDQLGGLAFTGELF
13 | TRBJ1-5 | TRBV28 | ASSLVQGSNQPQH
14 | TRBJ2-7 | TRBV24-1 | ATGHSAFTGSYEQY
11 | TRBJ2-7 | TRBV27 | ASSLKSIGEQY
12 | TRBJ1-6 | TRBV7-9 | ASSRPGDDSPLH
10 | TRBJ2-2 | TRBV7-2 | ASSLPAGELF
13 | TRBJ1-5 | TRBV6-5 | ASRGGGTEDQPQH
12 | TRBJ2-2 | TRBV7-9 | AVPQAQRRGELF
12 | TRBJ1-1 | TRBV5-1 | ASSVQVPNTEAF
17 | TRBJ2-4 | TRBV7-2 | ASSLGRGHPGRSKNIQY
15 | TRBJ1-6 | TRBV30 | AWSVFSVGDGAITLH
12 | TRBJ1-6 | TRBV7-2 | ASSPAGYNSPLH
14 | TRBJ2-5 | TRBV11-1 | ASSSRGQRFKETQY
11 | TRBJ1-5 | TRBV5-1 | ASSLGVGQPQH
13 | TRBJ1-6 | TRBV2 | ASSTPGAQGGPLH
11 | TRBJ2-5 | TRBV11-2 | ASSEGHQETQY
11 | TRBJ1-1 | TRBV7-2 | ASSLQQAGEAF
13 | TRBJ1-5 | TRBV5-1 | ASSPSQGANQPQH
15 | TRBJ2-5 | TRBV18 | ASSPLTTGEYQETQY
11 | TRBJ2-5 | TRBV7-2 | ASSSTGLETQY
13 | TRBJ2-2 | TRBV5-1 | ASSLVEGVRGELF
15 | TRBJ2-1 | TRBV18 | ASSPPTSGAFYNEQF
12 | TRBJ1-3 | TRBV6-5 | ASRDQGGRNTIY
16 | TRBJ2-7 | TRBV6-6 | ASSPRVASGGSNYEQY
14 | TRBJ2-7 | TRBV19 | ASSIPAGTGSYEQY
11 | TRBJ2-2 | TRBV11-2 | ASSLTLTGELF
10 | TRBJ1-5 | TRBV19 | ASSIGQGPQH
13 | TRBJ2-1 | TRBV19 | ASSISGGAYNEQF
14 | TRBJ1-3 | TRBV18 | ASSPSGQSSGNTIY
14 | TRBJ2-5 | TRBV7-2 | ASSLTRTSGGETQY
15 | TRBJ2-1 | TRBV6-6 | ASSLTLTSASYNEQF
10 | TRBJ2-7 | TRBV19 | ATSDISYEQY
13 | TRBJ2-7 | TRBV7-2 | ASSSRLAGGYEQY
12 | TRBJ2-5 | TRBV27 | ASSKGTVQETQY
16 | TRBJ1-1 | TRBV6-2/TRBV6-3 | ASSYVLGAGIVNTEAF
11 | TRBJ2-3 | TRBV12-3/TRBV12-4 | ASSRNQGRTQY
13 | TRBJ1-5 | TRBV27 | ASSYGTGGNQPQH
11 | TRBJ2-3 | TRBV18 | ASSPLPADTQY
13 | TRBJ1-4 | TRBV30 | AWSGAQGGNEKLF
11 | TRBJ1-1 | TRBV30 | AWSIQGKTEAF
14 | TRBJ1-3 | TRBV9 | ASSVATRGPGNTIY
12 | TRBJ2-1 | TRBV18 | ASSPRQGNNEQF
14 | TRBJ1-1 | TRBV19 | ASSIRFSREGTEAF